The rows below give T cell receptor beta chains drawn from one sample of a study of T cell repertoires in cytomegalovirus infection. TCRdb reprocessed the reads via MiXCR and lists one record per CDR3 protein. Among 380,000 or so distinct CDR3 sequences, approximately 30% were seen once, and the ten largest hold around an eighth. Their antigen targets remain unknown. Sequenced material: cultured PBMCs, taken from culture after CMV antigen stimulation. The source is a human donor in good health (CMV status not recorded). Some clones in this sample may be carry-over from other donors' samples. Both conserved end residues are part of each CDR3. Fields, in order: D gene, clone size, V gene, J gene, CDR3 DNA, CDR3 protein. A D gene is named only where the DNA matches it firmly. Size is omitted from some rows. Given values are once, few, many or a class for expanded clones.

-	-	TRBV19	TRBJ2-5	TGTGCCAGTAGTTTCCTCTTGACAGGAAAAGAGACCCAGTACTTC	CASSFLLTGKETQYF
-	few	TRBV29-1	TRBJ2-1	TGCAGCGTTGGACATCTGTGGTTGGATGAGCAGTTCTTC	CSVGHLWLDEQFF
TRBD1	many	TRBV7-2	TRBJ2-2	TGTGCCAGCAGCTTATGGGACAGAGATACCGGGGAGCTGTTTTTT	CASSLWDRDTGELFF
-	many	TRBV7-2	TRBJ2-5	TGTGCCAGCAGCTTTCAAGAGCTCCAAGAGACCCAGTACTTC	CASSFQELQETQYF
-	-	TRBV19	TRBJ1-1	TGTGCCAGTTATCCGGGACATTTGAACACTGAAGCTTTCTTT	CASYPGHLNTEAFF
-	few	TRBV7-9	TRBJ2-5	TGTGCCAGCAGCCCGTTCGGAGAGACCCAGTACTTC	CASSPFGETQYF
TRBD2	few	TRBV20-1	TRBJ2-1	TGCAGTGCTACCCCTATAGCGGGTGACTACAATGAGCAGTTCTTC	CSATPIAGDYNEQFF
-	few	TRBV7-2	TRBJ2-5	TGTGCCAGCAGCGAGCAGGGATTGAAAGAGACCCAGTACTTC	CASSEQGLKETQYF
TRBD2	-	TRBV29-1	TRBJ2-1	TGCAGCGTTCGCGGGACTACGGCACACAATGAGCAGTTCTTC	CSVRGTTAHNEQFF
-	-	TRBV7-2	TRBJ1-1	TGTGCCAGCAGCGATTCGGGAGCTTTCTTT	CASSDSGAFF
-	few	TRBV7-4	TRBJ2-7	TGTGCCAGCAGCTTAGAGGGCAGTTCCTACGAGCAGTACTTC	CASSLEGSSYEQYF
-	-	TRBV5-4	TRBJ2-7	TGTGCCAGCAGCGGATCCCGGGATAGTGTGCAGTACTTC	CASSGSRDSVQYF
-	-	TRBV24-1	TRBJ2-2	TGTGCCACCGGGGGGATGAGGGGACCCGGGGAGCTGTTTTTT	CATGGMRGPGELFF
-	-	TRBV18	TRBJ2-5	TGTGCCAGCTCACCGGGCGACTCGTACCAAGAGACCCAGTACTTC	CASSPGDSYQETQYF
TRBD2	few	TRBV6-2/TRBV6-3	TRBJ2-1	TGTGCCAGCAGCCTCGGGACTAGCGGGAGGGCCTACAATGAGCAGTTCTTC	CASSLGTSGRAYNEQFF
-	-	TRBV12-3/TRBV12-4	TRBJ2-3	TGTGCCAGCAGTTTCCGGGAGTGGGCAGATACGCAGTATTTT	CASSFREWADTQYF
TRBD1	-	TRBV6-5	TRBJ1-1	TGTGCCACGAACCGACAGGGGGTGAGGGCAACTGAAGCTTTCTTT	CATNRQGVRATEAFF
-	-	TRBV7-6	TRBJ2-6	TGTGCCAGCAGCCCACAGGGCTCTGGGGCCAACGTCCTGACTTTC	CASSPQGSGANVLTF
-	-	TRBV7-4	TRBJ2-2	TGTGCCAGCAGAGCAGGGGTATCCGGGGAGCTGTTTTTT	CASRAGVSGELFF
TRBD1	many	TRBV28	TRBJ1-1	TGTGCCAGCACCATAGGGGACTACAGGGGGAACACTGAAGCTTTCTTT	CASTIGDYRGNTEAFF
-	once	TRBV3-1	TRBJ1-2	TGTGCCAGCAGCCAAGACGGACAACGTGGCTACACCTTC	CASSQDGQRGYTF
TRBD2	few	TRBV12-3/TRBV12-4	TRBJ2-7	TGTGCCAGCAGTTTTCGGGACTATTATTACGAGCAGTACTTC	CASSFRDYYYEQYF
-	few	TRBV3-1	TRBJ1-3	TGTGCCAGCAGCCAAGTAATCGGGACGGCTGGAAACACCATATATTTT	CASSQVIGTAGNTIYF
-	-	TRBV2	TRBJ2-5	TGTGCCAGCAGTGAATGGGGTGGAGAGACCCAGTACTTC	CASSEWGGETQYF
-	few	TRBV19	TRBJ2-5	TGTGCCAGTAGCCAGGATCTACATAAGCGCGAGACCCAGTACTTC	CASSQDLHKRETQYF
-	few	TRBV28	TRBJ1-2	TGTGCCAGCAGTCCCCGTCCTGGAGGGGGGTTTGATGGCTACACCTTC	CASSPRPGGGFDGYTF
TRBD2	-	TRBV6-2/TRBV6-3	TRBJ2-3	TGTGCCAGCAATCTGCTAGCGGGAGGCACAGATACGCAGTATTTT	CASNLLAGGTDTQYF
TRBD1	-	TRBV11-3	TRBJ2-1	TGTGCCAGCAGCTTACCCGGGACAGGGTCCGATGAGCAGTTCTTC	CASSLPGTGSDEQFF
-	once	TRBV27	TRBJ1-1	TGTGCCAGCAGTCGACGGACGGCGAACACTGAAGCTTTCTTT	CASSRRTANTEAFF
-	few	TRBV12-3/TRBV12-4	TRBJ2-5	TGTGCCAGCAGATGGGGGGACCAAGAGACCCAGTACTTC	CASRWGDQETQYF
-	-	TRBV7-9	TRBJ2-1	TGTGCCAGCAGCTTAGGACCGTTAGGAGGGTCCTACAATGAGCAGTTCTTC	CASSLGPLGGSYNEQFF
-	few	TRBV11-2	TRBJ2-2	TGTGCCAGCAGCCTGCAGAGAGCGTCCGGGGAGCTGTTTTTT	CASSLQRASGELFF
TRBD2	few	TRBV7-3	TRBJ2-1	TGTGCCAGCAGCCCTACTAGCGGGAGGAGCAATGAGCAGTTCTTC	CASSPTSGRSNEQFF
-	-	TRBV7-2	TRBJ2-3	TGTGCCAGCAGCCGGGACGGAAGCACAGATACGCAGTATTTT	CASSRDGSTDTQYF
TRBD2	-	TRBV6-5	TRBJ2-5	TGTGCCAGCAGTTACTGGACTAGCGGGAGGGCTCAAGGAACCCAGTACTTC	CASSYWTSGRAQGTQYF
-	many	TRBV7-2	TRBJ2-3	TGTGCCAGCAGCTTAGGAGGCCCGAGCACAGATACGCAGTATTTT	CASSLGGPSTDTQYF
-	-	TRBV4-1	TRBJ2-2	TGCGCCAGCAGCTTCCGGCAAACATCCACCGGGGAGCTGTTTTTT	CASSFRQTSTGELFF
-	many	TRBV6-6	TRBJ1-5	TGTGCCAGCAGTTACCCGATTGAAAGGGTGATTGGCAATCAGCCCCAGCATTTT	CASSYPIERVIGNQPQHF
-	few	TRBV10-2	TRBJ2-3	TGCGCCAGCAGTTTCCTGACTACTACAGATACGCAGTATTTT	CASSFLTTTDTQYF
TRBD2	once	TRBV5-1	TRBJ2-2	TGCGCCAGCAGCCTCTACGCCCCTAGCGGGAGTACCGGGGAGCTGTTTTTT	CASSLYAPSGSTGELFF
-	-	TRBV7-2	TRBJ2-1	TGTGCCAGCAGCTTAGACAGGGCCCAGGGTGAGCAGTTCTTC	CASSLDRAQGEQFF
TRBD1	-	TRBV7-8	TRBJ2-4	TGTGCCAGCAGCAGGGGCCTCCGGGACAGGGTGGTTTCTGCTTTAGACAAAAACATTCAGTACTTC	CASSRGLRDRVVSALDKNIQYF
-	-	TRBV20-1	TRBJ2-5	TGCAGTGCTAGAGATCCGCAGCGGGCTTCAGTAGAGACCCAGTACTTC	CSARDPQRASVETQYF
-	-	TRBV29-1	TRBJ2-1	TGCAGCGTTGAAGCTCCCGGGCATGAGCAGTTCTTC	CSVEAPGHEQFF
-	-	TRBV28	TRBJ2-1	TGTGCCAGCAGTTCCCCCCCGAAGCCGCCCGAGTTCTTC	CASSSPPKPPEFF
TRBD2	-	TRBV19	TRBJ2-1	TGTGCCAGTAGACCTTTAGCGGGAGGGCCTTTTGAGCAGTTCTTC	CASRPLAGGPFEQFF